The 23 T cell receptor beta chains below were found in one sample sequenced in a study of human T cells and chemical hapten exposure. Time point of the sample: patch test 2, 6 weeks after DPC sensitization. Noted treatment: therapeutic diphenylcyclopropenone sensitization with weekly scalp DPC. MiXCR was run by TCRdb on the RACE reads, yielding one entry per CDR3 protein. Among some 88,000 distinct CDR3 sequences listed, approximately 11% were seen once. The sequenced sample was whole blood, obtained in connection with sensitization to the hapten diphenylcyclopropenone (DPC). Receptors were obtained from a man aged 40-49 years with alopecia areata. Some clones in this sample may be carry-over from other donors' samples.

This clonotype occurred many times. V usage is TRBV24-1 and J usage is TRBJ1-5; no firm D call. The CDR3 sequence is 14 residues long. V lost 2 bases and J 4 bases, leaving 8 bases between the germline ends. CDR1 and CDR2 (germline): KGHDR, SFDVKD. The CDR3 region is CATSDWGGNQPQHF. The CDR3 region has the DNA TGTGCCACCAGTGATTGGGGAGGGAATCAGCCCCAGCATTTT.

This clonotype was detected many times. This chain joins TRBV6-2 or TRBV6-3 and TRBJ1-1, with D possibly being TRBD1 (5 bases). V lost 6 bases, J lost 1 base, and 15 bases lay in between. The CDR3 is made up of 15 amino acids. CDR1 MNHEY and CDR2 SVGEGT come from the germline V gene. Written as DNA, the CDR3 is TGTGCCAGCAGCCGTCGAGGGGCGCGGAACACTGAAGCTTTCTTT. Its translation: CASSRRGARNTEAFF.

This chain links TRBV7-8 with TRBJ2-7; the match to TRBD1 covers 8 bases. The V and J ends lost 5 bases and 0 bases, in that order; junction bases with no gene match: 12. From germline, CDR1 is SGHVS and CDR2 FQNEAQ. The CDR3 length is 17 residues. The CDR3 here is CASSPWDRSFNSYEQYF. The CDR3, as DNA: TGTGCCAGCAGCCCGTGGGACAGGTCTTTCAACTCCTACGAGCAGTACTTC. Together with reference TRBV7-8 and TRBJ2-7, the CDR3 gives the full variable domain: GAGVSQSPRYKVAKRGQDVALRCDPISGHVSLFWYQQALGQGPEFLTYFQNEAQLDKSGLPSDRFFAERPEGSVSTLKIQRTQQEDSAVYLCASSPWDRSFNSYEQYFGPGTRLTVT.

This clonotype was counted between two and nine times. This chain uses TRBV3-1 with TRBJ2-2, with 8 bases aligning to TRBD2. CDR3 length: 14 residues. The germline V gene encodes CDR1 LGHDT and CDR2 YNNKEL (reference sequence). Trimming took 10 bases from V and 0 from J; bases not matched to a gene: 4. The CDR3 spells CATREGANTGELFF. The CDR3 DNA reads TGTGCCACCCGGGAGGGCGCGAACACCGGGGAGCTGTTTTTT.

There are a few counts of this clonotype. The V call is TRBV20-1, the J call TRBJ1-3, with 8 positions matching TRBD1. CDR1 DFQATT and CDR2 SNEGSKA come from the germline V gene (reference sequence). Unmatched junction bases numbered 2, after V lost 3 bases and J lost 1 base. The CDR3 spans 14 residues. CDR3 residues: CSARGQASGNTIYF. As DNA, the CDR3 is TGCAGTGCTAGGGGACAGGCTTCTGGAAACACCATATATTTT.

This chain joins TRBV25-1 and TRBJ2-1; 8 nucleotides match TRBD1. From germline, CDR1 is MGHDK and CDR2 SYGVNS. J was trimmed by 3 bases and V by 5 bases; bases with no gene match: 6. CDR3 size: 15 residues. The CDR3 protein is CASSLGTGLYNEQFF. In DNA form, the CDR3 reads TGTGCCAGCAGTCTTGGGACAGGTCTCTACAATGAGCAGTTCTTC.

The CDR3 reads CASYDPRDRGEKLFF. CDR3 DNA: TGTGCCAGCTATGACCCCCGGGACAGGGGGGAAAAACTGTTTTTT. This chain joins TRBV6-6 and TRBJ1-4; 11 bases align to TRBD1. Trimming at V came to 8 bases and at J to 8 bases, leaving 10 bases not matched to a gene. Germline loops: CDR1 MNHNY, CDR2 SVGAGI (reference sequence). The CDR3 has 15 residues.

There are a few counts of this clonotype. The chain's CDR3 is CASSLDPPGGIAKNIQYF. The CDR3, as DNA: TGTGCCAGCAGCTTAGATCCCCCAGGGGGGATAGCCAAAAACATTCAGTACTTC. The chain is built from TRBV11-2 and TRBJ2-4; perhaps TRBD1 as D (7 bases). CDR3 size: 18 residues. CDR1 is SGHAT and CDR2 is FQNNGV in the germline V gene. Between the trimmed V and J ends, which lost 0 bases and 0 bases, there was a span of 15 bases.

Many counts were recorded for this clonotype. The chain is built from TRBV19 and TRBJ2-5, with a possible D match to TRBD1 (6 bases). The V and J ends lost 2 bases and 2 bases respectively, with 9 bases between them. This CDR3 has 14 amino acids. Germline CDR1 reads LNHDA; CDR2 reads SQIVND (reference sequence). CDR3 bases: TGTGCCAGTAGTATAACAGGGTCGCAAGAGACCCAGTACTTC. This translates into CASSITGSQETQYF.

The V call is TRBV20-1, the J call TRBJ2-7; tentatively, D is TRBD1 (6 bases). Germline V gene data show CDR1 as DFQATT and CDR2 as SNEGSKA (reference sequence). Trimming cost V 2 bases and J 2 bases, with 13 bases left between them. This CDR3 has 14 amino acids. CDR3 sequence reads: CSARQGMDTYEQYF. CDR3 nucleotides: TGCAGTGCTAGACAGGGGATGGATACCTACGAGCAGTACTTC.

With regard to this clonotype: This may stem from a read error, because a much larger clone lies one nucleotide away. The rearrangement joins TRBV28 to TRBJ2-1; 8 nucleotides line up with TRBD2. This CDR3 region has 15 residues. Germline lookup yields CDR1 MDHEN and CDR2 SYDVKM. V gave up 3 bases and J gave up 11 bases; unmatched junction bases: 12. CDR3 in amino acids: CASSFSGTSFSKQFF. Written as DNA, the CDR3 is TGTGCCAGCAGTTTTAGCGGGACTAGTTTCAGCAAGCAGTTCTTC.

Worth noting for this clonotype: One end of the junction fails to match germline, which may point to a read error. The chain combines TRBV20-1 with TRBJ2-3, with no clear D. This CDR3 is built from 16 residues. Germline V CDR1 and CDR2: DFQATT, SNEGSKA (reference sequence). CDR3 DNA sequence: TGCAGTGCTACCAAGGACCCGCTCCCCGACACAGATAAGCAGTATTTT. Translated, it gives CSATKDPLPDTDKQYF.

The chain uses TRBV12-3 or TRBV12-4 and TRBJ1-1, with D hard to call. There are 13 residues in the CDR3. The V and J ends lost 7 bases and 2 bases respectively, with 11 bases between them. The CDR3 is CASTGKHNTEAFF. The CDR3 DNA reads TGTGCCAGCACGGGGAAGCACAACACTGAAGCTTTCTTT.

This clonotype was observed many times. V and J are TRBV5-1 and TRBJ1-2; D possibly corresponds to TRBD1 (6 bases). Germline assignment: CDR1 SGHRS and CDR2 YFSETQ. The V end was cut by 0 bases, the J end by 3 bases, with 9 bases between. The CDR3 totals 14 residues. The CDR3 region has the DNA TGCGCCAGCAGCTTGGCAGGGGACGACTATGGCTACACCTTC. Translated, it gives CASSLAGDDYGYTF. Full variable domain (outside the CDR3, taken from reference TRBV5-1 and TRBJ1-2): KAGVTQTPRYLIKTRGQQVTLSCSPISGHRSVSWYQQTPGQGLQFLFEYFSETQRNKGNFPGRFSGRQFSNSRSEMNVSTLELGDSALYLCASSLAGDDYGYTFGSGTRLTVV.

The CDR3 DNA reads as TGTGCCAGCAGGGCTAGCCCGGGACTAGCGGGAGGGAGGTACGAGCAGTACTTC. It specifies CASRASPGLAGGRYEQYF. The chain carries TRBV28 and TRBJ2-7, with 16 bases that match TRBD2. The ends lost 6 bases at V and 4 bases at J; junction bases unmatched: 12. CDR1 MDHEN and CDR2 SYDVKM come from the germline V gene. The CDR3 totals 18 residues.

Ten or more counts support this clonotype. The chain is built from TRBV29-1 and TRBJ2-2; D remains ambiguous. The V end lost 5 bases, the J end lost 3 bases, and 7 bases lay between the germline ends. The germline V gene has CDR1 SQVTM and CDR2 ANQGSEA. The CDR3 is 12 residues long. CDR3 protein: CSVRSDTGELFF. In DNA, the CDR3 is TGCAGCGTTCGGTCGGACACCGGGGAGCTGTTTTTT.

This sequence joins TRBV9 and TRBJ2-3; 11 nucleotides align to TRBD2. This CDR3 has 18 residues. Germline V lookup: CDR1 SGDLS, CDR2 YYNGEE. The J segment lost 2 bases and the V segment lost 0 bases, leaving 8 bases of the junction unmatched. The CDR3, as DNA: TGTGCCAGCAGCGTAGAGAGATTAGCGGGAGGGTTCACAGATACGCAGTATTTT. Translating gives CASSVERLAGGFTDTQYF.

The chain recombines TRBV7-2 with TRBJ2-3; D uncertain. This CDR3 contains 14 residues. V was trimmed by 3 bases and J by 0 bases, leaving 7 bases between them. Germline-derived CDR1 and CDR2 are SGHTA and FQGNSA. The CDR3 is CASSFTPSTDTQYF. CDR3 DNA: TGTGCCAGCAGCTTTACCCCCAGCACAGATACGCAGTATTTT.

About this clonotype: A read error is possible here, since a much larger clone lies one base away. The chain links TRBV28 to TRBJ1-2; D perhaps matches TRBD1 (6 bases). This CDR3 is 14 amino acids long. In germline, CDR1 is MDHEN, CDR2 SYDVKM. The CDR3 reads CASSLGGGIYGYIF. The CDR3 nucleotides are TGTGCCAGCAGTTTGGGAGGGGGAATTTATGGCTACATCTTC.

This clonotype occurred a few times. This rearrangement joins TRBV25-1 to TRBJ1-1, with D hard to call. The length of the CDR3 is 14 residues. V dropped 3 bases and J dropped 4 bases, with 12 bases sitting between them. Per the germline V gene, CDR1 is MGHDK and CDR2 is SYGVNS. Written as DNA, the CDR3 is TGTGCCAGCAGTGACATCGACCGAGTCACTGAAGCTTTCTTT. Protein: CASSDIDRVTEAFF.

This clonotype was observed at least ten times. The rearrangement links TRBV24-1 to TRBJ1-5, with 7 bases matching TRBD1. CDR1 KGHDR and CDR2 SFDVKD come from the germline V gene. After removal of 2 bases from V and 4 bases from J, the junction contained 7 bases not matched to a gene. The CDR3 sequence is 16 residues long. In DNA form, the CDR3 reads TGTGCCACCAGTGATTCCCGACAGGGTTGGAATCAGCCCCAGCATTTT. Its translation is CATSDSRQGWNQPQHF.

The chain couples TRBV3-1 to TRBJ2-1; possible D gene TRBD2, 5 bases. This CDR3 has 15 amino acids. With 5 bases removed from V and 5 bases from J, the gap between germline ends came to 16 bases. Per germline, CDR1 LGHDT and CDR2 YNNKEL (reference sequence). DNA for the CDR3: TGTGCCAGCAGCTCTTGGACTGGACCGAACAATGAGCAGTTCTTC. Amino acid sequence: CASSSWTGPNNEQFF.

This clonotype was seen more than once but under ten times. This chain connects TRBV6-1 to TRBJ2-1; D is possibly TRBD2 (5 bases). V shed 7 bases and J shed 9 bases, with 19 bases lying between them. CDR3 size: 14 residues. Germline V lookup: CDR1 MNHNS, CDR2 SASEGT. The CDR3 region is CASIPSQAWSEQFF. The DNA of the CDR3 is TGTGCCAGCATCCCTAGCCAGGCCTGGAGTGAGCAGTTCTTC.